This TCR beta chain came from a study of neurological immune-mediated disorders. General study findings and limits: Private repertoires in all groups were suggested by the absence of shared CDR3 amino acid sequences among expanded clones across subjects. Grouping of repertoires by phylogeny put those of 18 of 34 multiple sclerosis patients into a single related-CDR3 cluster, a possible signature.

5'RACE with 10-nucleotide random UMIs generated the cDNA. TCRdb re-called the 5' RACE reads with MiXCR, one entry per CDR3 protein. This table holds about 80,000 distinct CDR3 sequences, 4.5% to 7.5% found once. This CDR3 is 15 amino acids long. Trimming took 4 bases from V and 1 from J; bases not matched to a gene: 5. Germline values: CDR1 SGHRS, CDR2 YFSETQ. Time point described: longitudinal time-point 2. Where libraries were unsorted, they were derived from 2 million PBMCs stored at -80 degrees C. This clonotype was detected ten times or more. Its antigen remains unidentified. Input material: PBMCs. The TCR was taken from an older woman with multiple sclerosis. The chain carries TRBV5-1 and TRBJ2-5; 9 nucleotides align to TRBD1. Written as DNA, the CDR3 is TGCGCCAGCAGCAGATGGGACAGGGCCCAAGAGACCCAGTACTTC. This gives the protein CASSRWDRAQETQYF.